Listed below are T cell receptor beta chains from one sample, sequenced in a study of control samples from healthy donors and cancer patients. The repertoire was sequenced with immunoSEQ multiplex PCR; TCRdb's copy has only in-frame clones and lacks some. This table has about 220,000 clones, about 94% appearing once. Material for sequencing was blood. The receptor source for this set is a man aged 50-60 years in good health. The CDR3 runs from the conserved cysteine through the conserved F or W. The order of the fields is J gene, V gene, clone size, D gene, CDR3 DNA, CDR3 protein. The D gene is left open where the match is weak. Clone size appears in some rows only: once, few, many, or a class for an expanded clone.

J: TRBJ1-1
V: TRBV4-2
size: -
D: -
DNA: TGTGCCAGCAGCCAACCAGGAGGGATGAACACTGAAGCTTTCTTT
CDR3: CASSQPGGMNTEAFF

J: TRBJ1-1
V: TRBV7-9
size: -
D: -
DNA: TGTGCCAGCAGCTTAGCAGGGTCAAAAACTGAAGCTTTCTTT
CDR3: CASSLAGSKTEAFF

J: TRBJ1-4
V: TRBV25-1
size: -
D: TRBD1
DNA: TGTGCCAGCAGTGAGGCCAGGGGGAAAGGGTTAAAACTGTTTTTT
CDR3: CASSEARGKGLKLFF

J: TRBJ1-2
V: TRBV7-2
size: -
D: -
DNA: TGTGCCAGCAGCTTCGGAGGACAGTCGAGGTCTGGAGGCTACACCTTC
CDR3: CASSFGGQSRSGGYTF

J: TRBJ2-7
V: TRBV2
size: -
D: TRBD1
DNA: TGTGCCAGCAGGGACAGGGGCCCCGAGCAGTACTTC
CDR3: CASRDRGPEQYF

J: TRBJ2-3
V: TRBV6-1
size: once
D: -
DNA: TGTGCCAGCAGTGAAGTCAGGGGGGGCACAGATACGCAGTATTTT
CDR3: CASSEVRGGTDTQYF

J: TRBJ2-3
V: TRBV5-1
size: -
D: -
DNA: TGCGCCAGCAGCTCTCAGGCTCCGTGGACAGATACGCAGTATTTT
CDR3: CASSSQAPWTDTQYF

J: TRBJ2-1
V: TRBV9
size: -
D: -
DNA: TGTGCCAGTGGAACAGGGACGGTATACAATGAGCAGTTCTTC
CDR3: CASGTGTVYNEQFF

J: TRBJ2-7
V: TRBV25-1
size: once
D: -
DNA: TGTGCCAGCAGTGTTGGCTGGGTCTACGAGCAGTACTTC
CDR3: CASSVGWVYEQYF

J: TRBJ1-1
V: TRBV9
size: -
D: TRBD1
DNA: TGTGCCAGCAGCGCGCTGGGACAGATGAACACTGAAGCTTTCTTT
CDR3: CASSALGQMNTEAFF

J: TRBJ2-7
V: TRBV5-1
size: -
D: TRBD2
DNA: TGCGCCAGCAGCTTGGCCGGGACTAGCCCCTCTTTAGGGCAGTACTTC
CDR3: CASSLAGTSPSLGQYF

J: TRBJ1-1
V: TRBV7-2
size: -
D: -
DNA: TGTGCCAGCAGCTTAGGCAGGGCGAACACTGAAGCTTTCTTT
CDR3: CASSLGRANTEAFF

J: TRBJ1-2
V: TRBV28
size: -
D: -
DNA: TGTGCCAGCAGAGCTCCGATAAACTATGGCTACACCTTC
CDR3: CASRAPINYGYTF